Sequencing of this TCR beta chain was carried out in a study of blood T cell repertoires in COVID-19. The authors' processing: From reference gene primer amplification, estimates of nucleated cell counts were derived. Assay: immunoSEQ multiplex PCR; the TCRdb copy retains only in-frame clones and omits some. V and J calls and clone size are copied from that table; D and trimming were computed from the DNA. Seen here are around 200,000 clones, 86% observed once, and the top ten hold about 2.2%. The CDR3 is 18 residues long. Per germline, CDR1 SGHDT and CDR2 YYEEEE. Trimming took 5 bases from V and 5 from J; bases not matched to a gene: 17.

The TCR sequence derives from a woman aged 50 to 60 with acute or convalescent COVID-19. Sequencing was done on a sample of peripheral blood. This rearrangement joins TRBV5-6 to TRBJ1-1, with 11 bases matching TRBD1. The CDR3 sequence is CASSRRLGTGGVWTEAFF. CDR3 bases: TGTGCCAGCAGTCGGAGGCTTGGGACAGGGGGAGTTTGGACTGAAGCTTTCTTT.